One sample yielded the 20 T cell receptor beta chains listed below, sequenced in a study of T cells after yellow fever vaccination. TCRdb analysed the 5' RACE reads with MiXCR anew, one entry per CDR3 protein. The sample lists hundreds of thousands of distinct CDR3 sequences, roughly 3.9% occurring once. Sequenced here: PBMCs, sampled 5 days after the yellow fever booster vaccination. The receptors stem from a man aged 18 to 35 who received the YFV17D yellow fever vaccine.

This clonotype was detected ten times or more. CDR3 DNA: TGTGCCAGCAGTCCGGGACATGGATCTTCCTACGAGCAGTACTTC. Translation gives CASSPGHGSSYEQYF. This sequence joins TRBV5-4 and TRBJ2-7; tentatively, D is TRBD1 (6 bases). Deletions cut 5 bases from V and 1 base from J, with 16 bases between. CDR3 length: 15 residues. CDR1 is SGHNT, CDR2 YYREEE, per germline (reference sequence).

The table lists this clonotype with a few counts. Here the CDR3 DNA reads TGTGCCAGCAGCTTGGTAGTGGCCAGGGGGGATGGCTACACCTTC. This codes for CASSLVVARGDGYTF. The V call is TRBV5-5, the J call TRBJ1-2, with 7 nucleotides matching TRBD1. Per the germline V gene, CDR1 is SGHKS and CDR2 is YYEKEE (reference sequence). This CDR3 region has 15 residues. With V trimmed by 0 bases and J by 6 bases, 8 bases remained unmatched.

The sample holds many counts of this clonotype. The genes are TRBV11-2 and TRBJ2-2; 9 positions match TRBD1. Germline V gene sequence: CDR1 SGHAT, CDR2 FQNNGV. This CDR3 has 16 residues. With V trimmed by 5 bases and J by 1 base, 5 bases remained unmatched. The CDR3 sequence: CASSEQGALNTGELFF. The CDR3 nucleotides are TGTGCCAGCAGCGAACAGGGGGCCCTGAACACCGGGGAGCTGTTTTTT.

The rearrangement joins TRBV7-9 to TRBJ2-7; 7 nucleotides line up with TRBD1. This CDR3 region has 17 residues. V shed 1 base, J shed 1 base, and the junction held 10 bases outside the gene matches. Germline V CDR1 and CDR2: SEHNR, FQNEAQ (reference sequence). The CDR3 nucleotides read TGTGCCAGCAGCTTAGACAGGGGAGAGTTGGGATCCTACGAGCAGTACGTC. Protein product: CASSLDRGELGSYEQYV.

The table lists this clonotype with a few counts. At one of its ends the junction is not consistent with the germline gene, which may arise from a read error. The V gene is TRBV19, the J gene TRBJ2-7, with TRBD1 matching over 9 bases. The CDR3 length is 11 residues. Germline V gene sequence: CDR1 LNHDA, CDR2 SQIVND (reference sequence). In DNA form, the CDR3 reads TGTGCCTTCTCGCGGGACAGGGAGAAAGACTTC. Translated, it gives CAFSRDREKDF.

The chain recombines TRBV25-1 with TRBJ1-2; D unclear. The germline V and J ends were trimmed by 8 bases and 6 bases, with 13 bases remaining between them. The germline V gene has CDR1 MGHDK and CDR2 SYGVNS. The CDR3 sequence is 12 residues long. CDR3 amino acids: CASQWGYHGYTF. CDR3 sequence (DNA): TGTGCCAGCCAATGGGGATATCATGGCTACACCTTC.

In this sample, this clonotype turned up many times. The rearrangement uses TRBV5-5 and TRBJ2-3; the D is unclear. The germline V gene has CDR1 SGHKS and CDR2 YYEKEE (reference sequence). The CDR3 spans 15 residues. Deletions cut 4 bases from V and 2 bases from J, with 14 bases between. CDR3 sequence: CASSRVSIATDTQYF. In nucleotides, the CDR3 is TGTGCCAGCAGCCGAGTGTCCATCGCCACAGATACGCAGTATTTT.

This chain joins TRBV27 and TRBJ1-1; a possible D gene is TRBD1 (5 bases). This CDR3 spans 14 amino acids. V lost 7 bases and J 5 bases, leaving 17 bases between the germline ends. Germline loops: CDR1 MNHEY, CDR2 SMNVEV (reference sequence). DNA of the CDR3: TGTGCCAGCACCAGGGTGGGCACACGTACTGAAGCTTTCTTT. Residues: CASTRVGTRTEAFF.

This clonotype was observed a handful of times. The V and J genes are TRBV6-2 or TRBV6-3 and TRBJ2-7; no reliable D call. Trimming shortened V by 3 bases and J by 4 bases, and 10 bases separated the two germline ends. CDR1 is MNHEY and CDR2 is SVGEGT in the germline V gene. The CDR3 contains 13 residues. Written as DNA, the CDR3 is TGTGCCAGCAGTTATCTGGGGTGGTACGAGCAGTACTTC. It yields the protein CASSYLGWYEQYF.

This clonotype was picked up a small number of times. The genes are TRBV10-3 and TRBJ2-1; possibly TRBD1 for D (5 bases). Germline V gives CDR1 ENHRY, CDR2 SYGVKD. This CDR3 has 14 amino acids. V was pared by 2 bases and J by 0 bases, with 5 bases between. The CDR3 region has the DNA TGTGCCATCAGTGAGAGGGGCTCCTACAATGAGCAGTTCTTC. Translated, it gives CAISERGSYNEQFF.

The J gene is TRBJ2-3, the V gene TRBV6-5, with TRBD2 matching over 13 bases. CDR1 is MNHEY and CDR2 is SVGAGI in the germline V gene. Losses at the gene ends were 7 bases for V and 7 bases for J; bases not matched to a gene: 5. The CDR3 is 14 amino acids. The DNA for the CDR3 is TGTGCCAGCACGGGGACTAGCGGGGTTCATACGCAGTATTTT. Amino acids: CASTGTSGVHTQYF.

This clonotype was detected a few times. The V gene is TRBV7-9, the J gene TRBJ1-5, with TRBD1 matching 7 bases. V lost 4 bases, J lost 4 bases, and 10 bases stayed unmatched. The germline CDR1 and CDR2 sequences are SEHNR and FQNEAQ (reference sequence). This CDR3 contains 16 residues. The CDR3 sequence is CASSYDRVEGNQPQHF. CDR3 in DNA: TGTGCCAGCAGCTATGACAGGGTGGAGGGGAATCAGCCCCAGCATTTT.

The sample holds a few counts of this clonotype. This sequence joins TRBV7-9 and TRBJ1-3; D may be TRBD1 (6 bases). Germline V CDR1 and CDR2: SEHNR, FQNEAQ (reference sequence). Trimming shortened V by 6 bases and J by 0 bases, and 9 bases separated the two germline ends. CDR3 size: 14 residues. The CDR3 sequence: CASREDSSGNTIYF. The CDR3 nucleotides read TGTGCCAGCAGGGAGGACAGCTCTGGAAACACCATATATTTT.

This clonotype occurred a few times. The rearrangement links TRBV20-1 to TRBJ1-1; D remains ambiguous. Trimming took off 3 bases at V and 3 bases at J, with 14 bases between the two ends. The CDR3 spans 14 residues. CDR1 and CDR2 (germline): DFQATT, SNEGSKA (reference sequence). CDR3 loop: CSASRTDRDTEAFF. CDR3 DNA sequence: TGCAGTGCTAGCAGGACGGACCGTGACACTGAAGCTTTCTTT.

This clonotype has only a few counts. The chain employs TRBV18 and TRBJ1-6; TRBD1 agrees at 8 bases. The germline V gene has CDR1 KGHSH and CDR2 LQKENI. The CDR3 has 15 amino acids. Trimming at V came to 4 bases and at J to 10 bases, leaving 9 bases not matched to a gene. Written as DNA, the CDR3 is TGTGCCAGCTCACGGGCAGGGGGCGAGGAATCACCCCTCCACTTT. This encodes CASSRAGGEESPLHF.

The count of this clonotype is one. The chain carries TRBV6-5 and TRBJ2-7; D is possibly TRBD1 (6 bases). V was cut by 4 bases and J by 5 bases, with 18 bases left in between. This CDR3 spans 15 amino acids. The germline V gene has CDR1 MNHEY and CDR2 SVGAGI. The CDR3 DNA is TGTGCCAGCAGTTTCCTACAGGGATCCCTCGACGAGCAGTACGTC. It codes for CASSFLQGSLDEQYV.

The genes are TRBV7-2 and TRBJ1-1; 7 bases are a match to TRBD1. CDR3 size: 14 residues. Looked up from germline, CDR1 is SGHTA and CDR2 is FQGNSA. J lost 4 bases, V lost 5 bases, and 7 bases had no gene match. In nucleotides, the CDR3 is TGTGCCAGCAGCCCCTCTCAGGGGGGCACTGAAGCTTTCTTT. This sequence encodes CASSPSQGGTEAFF.

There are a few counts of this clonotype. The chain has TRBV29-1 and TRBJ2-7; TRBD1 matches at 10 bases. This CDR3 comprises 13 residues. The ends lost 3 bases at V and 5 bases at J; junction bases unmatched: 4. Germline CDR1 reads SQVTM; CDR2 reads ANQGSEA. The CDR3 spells CSVDDRGRNEQYF. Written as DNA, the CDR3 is TGCAGCGTTGACGACAGGGGGCGCAACGAGCAGTACTTC.

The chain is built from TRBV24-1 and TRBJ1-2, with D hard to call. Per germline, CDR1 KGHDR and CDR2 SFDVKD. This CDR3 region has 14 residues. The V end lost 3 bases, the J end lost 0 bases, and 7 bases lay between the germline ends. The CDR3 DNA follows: TGTGCCACCAGTGATGCAACAGCTAACTATGGCTACACCTTC. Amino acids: CATSDATANYGYTF.

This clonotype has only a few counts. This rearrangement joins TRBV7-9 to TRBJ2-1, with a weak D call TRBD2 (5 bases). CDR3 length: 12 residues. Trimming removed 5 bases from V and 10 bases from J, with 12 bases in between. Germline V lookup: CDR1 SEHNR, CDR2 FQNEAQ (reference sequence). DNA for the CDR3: TGTGCCAGCAGCCGGGGTCTACGGGAGCAGTTCTTC. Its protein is CASSRGLREQFF. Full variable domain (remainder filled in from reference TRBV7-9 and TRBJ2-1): DTGVSQNPRHKITKRGQNVTFRCDPISEHNRLYWYRQTLGQGPEFLTYFQNEAQLEKSRLLSDRFSAERPKGSFSTLEIQRTEQGDSAMYLCASSRGLREQFFGPGTRLTVL.